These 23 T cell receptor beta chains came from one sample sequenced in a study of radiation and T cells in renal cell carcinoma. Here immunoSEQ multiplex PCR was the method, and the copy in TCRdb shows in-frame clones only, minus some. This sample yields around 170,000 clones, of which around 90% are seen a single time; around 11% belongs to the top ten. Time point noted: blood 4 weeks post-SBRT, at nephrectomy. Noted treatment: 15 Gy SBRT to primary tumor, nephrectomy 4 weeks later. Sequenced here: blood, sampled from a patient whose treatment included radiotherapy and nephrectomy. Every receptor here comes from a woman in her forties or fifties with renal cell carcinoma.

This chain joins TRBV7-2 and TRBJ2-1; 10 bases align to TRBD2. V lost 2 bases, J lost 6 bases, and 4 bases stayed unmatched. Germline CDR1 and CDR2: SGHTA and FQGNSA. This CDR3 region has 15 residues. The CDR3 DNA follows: TGTGCCAGCAGCTTACAGCGGGGGGGCCTCAATGAGCAGTTCTTC. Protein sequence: CASSLQRGGLNEQFF.

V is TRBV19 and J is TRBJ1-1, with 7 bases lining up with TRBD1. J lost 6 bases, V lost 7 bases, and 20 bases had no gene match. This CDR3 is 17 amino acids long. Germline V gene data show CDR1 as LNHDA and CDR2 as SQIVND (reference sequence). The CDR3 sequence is CASTSWGRRQGFAEAFF. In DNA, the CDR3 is TGTGCCAGTACCTCGTGGGGGAGGAGACAGGGATTCGCTGAAGCTTTCTTT.

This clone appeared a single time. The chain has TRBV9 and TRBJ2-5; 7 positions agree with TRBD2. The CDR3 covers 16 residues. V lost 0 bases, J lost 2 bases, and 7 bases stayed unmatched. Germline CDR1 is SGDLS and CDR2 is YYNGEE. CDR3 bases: TGTGCCAGCAGCGTAGGGGCTAGCGGTAATCAAGAGACCCAGTACTTC. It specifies CASSVGASGNQETQYF.

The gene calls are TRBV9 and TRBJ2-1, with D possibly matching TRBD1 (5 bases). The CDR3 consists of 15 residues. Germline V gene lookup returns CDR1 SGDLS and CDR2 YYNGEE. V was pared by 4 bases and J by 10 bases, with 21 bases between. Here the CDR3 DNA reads TGTGCCAGCAGCCTAGGGGCCTCCCCCGCCAACGAGCAGTTCTTC. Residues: CASSLGASPANEQFF.

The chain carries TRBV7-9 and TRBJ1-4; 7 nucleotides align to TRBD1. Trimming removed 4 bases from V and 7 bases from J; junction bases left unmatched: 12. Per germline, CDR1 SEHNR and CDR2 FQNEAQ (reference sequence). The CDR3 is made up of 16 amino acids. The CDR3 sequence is CASSSRQGATGEKLFF. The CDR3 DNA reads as TGTGCCAGCAGCTCCAGACAGGGCGCAACGGGTGAAAAACTGTTTTTT.

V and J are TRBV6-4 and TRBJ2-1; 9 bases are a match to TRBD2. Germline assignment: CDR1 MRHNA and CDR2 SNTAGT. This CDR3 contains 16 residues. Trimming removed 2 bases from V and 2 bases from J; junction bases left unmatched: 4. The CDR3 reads CASSDIAGATYNEQFF. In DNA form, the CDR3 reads TGTGCCAGCAGTGACATAGCGGGGGCAACCTACAATGAGCAGTTCTTC.

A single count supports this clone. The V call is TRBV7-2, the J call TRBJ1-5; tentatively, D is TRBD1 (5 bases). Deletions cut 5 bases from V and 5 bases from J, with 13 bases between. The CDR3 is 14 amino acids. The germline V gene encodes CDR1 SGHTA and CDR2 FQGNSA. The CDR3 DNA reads TGTGCCAGCAGCGCCTTCGGGGGGGATCAGCCCCAGCATTTT. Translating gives CASSAFGGDQPQHF.

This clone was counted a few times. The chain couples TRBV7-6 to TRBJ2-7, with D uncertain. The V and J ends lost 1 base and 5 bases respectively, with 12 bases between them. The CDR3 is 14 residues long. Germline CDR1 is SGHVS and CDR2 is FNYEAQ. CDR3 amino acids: CASSLDPELNEQYF. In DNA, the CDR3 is TGTGCCAGCAGCTTAGATCCGGAACTCAACGAGCAGTACTTC.

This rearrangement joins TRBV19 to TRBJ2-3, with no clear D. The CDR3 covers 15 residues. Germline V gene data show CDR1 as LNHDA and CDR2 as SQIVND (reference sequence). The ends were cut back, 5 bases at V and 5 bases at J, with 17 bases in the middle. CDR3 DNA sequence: TGTGCCAGTAGTTATTTTGGACGGTCCCGAGATACGCAGTATTTT. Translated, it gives CASSYFGRSRDTQYF.

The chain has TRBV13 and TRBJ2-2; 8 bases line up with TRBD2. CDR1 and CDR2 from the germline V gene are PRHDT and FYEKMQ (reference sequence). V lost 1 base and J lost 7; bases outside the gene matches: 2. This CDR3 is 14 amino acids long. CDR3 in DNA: TGTGCCAGCAGCTTAGCTAGCGGGTACGGGGAGCTGTTTTTT. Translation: CASSLASGYGELFF.

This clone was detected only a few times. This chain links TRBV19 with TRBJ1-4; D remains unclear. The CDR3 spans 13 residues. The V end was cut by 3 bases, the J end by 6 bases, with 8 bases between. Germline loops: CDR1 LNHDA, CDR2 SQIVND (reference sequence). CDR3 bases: TGTGCCAGTAGTATTGGGCCATATGAAAAACTGTTTTTT. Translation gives CASSIGPYEKLFF. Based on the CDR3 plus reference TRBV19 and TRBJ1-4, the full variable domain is DGGITQSPKYLFRKEGQNVTLSCEQNLNHDAMYWYRQDPGQGLRLIYYSQIVNDFQKGDIAEGYSVSREKKESFPLTVTSAQKNPTAFYLCASSIGPYEKLFFGSGTQLSVL.

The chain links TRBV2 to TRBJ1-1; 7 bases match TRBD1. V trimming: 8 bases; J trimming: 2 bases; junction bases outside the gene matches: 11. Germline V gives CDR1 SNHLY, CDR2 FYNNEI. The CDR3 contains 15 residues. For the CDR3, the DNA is TGTGCCAGCCTCAGCAGGGGGGGCTTAAACACTGAAGCTTTCTTT. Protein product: CASLSRGGLNTEAFF.

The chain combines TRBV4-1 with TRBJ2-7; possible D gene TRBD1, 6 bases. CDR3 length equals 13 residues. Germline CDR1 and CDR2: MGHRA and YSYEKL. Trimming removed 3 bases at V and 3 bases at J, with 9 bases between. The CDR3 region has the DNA TGCGCCAGCAGCCATACGGACAGCTACGAGCAGTACTTC. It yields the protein CASSHTDSYEQYF.

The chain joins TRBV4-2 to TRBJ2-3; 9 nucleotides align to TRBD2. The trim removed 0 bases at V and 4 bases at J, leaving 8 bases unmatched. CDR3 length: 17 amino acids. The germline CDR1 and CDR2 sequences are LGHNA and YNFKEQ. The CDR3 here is CASSQDGRGGRADTQYF. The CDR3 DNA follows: TGTGCCAGCAGCCAAGACGGGCGGGGGGGCCGAGCAGATACGCAGTATTTT.

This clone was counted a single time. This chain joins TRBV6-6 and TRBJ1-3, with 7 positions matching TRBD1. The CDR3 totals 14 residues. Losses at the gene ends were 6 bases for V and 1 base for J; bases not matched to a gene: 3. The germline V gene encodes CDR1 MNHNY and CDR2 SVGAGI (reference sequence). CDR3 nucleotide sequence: TGTGCCAGCAGCTACAGGGGTTCTGGAAACACCATATATTTT. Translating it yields CASSYRGSGNTIYF.

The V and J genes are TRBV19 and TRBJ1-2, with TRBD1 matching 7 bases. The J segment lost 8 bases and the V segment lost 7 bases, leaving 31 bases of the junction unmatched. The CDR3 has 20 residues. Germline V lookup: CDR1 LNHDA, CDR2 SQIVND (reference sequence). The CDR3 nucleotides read TGTGCCAGTATCGCCTCGCGGCCCCGACAGACACCCGAGGGGGCCCGGGGCTACACCTTC. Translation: CASIASRPRQTPEGARGYTF.

The CDR3 nucleotides read TGTGCCAGCAGCTCGTCCCGGGACATGGGGGGCTACACCTTC. As protein: CASSSSRDMGGYTF. This chain links TRBV13 with TRBJ1-2; possible D gene TRBD1, 6 bases. The CDR3 contains 14 residues. Trimming left V 4 bases short and J 8 bases short, with 17 bases between. Germline V lookup: CDR1 PRHDT, CDR2 FYEKMQ (reference sequence).

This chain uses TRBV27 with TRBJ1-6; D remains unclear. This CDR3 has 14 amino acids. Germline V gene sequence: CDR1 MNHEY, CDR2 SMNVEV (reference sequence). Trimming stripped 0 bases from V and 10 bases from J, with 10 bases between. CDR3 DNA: TGTGCCAGCAGTTTATCGGGCAGGAACTCACCCCTCCACTTT. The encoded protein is CASSLSGRNSPLHF.

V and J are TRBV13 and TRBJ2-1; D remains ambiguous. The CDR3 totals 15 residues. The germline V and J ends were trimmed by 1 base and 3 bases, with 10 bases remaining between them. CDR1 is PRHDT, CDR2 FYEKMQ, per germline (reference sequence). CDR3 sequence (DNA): TGTGCCAGCAGCTTAGACTCAGCAAGCTACAATGAGCAGTTCTTC. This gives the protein CASSLDSASYNEQFF.

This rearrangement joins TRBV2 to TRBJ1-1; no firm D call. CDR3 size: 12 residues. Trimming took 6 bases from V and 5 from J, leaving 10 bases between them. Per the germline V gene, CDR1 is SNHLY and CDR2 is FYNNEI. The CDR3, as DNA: TGTGCCAGCAGGGTTGGATATACTGAAGCTTTCTTT. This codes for CASRVGYTEAFF. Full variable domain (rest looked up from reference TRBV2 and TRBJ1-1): EPEVTQTPSHQVTQMGQEVILRCVPISNHLYFYWYRQILGQKVEFLVSFYNNEISEKSEIFDDQFSVERPDGSNFTLKIRSTKLEDSAMYFCASRVGYTEAFFGQGTRLTVV.

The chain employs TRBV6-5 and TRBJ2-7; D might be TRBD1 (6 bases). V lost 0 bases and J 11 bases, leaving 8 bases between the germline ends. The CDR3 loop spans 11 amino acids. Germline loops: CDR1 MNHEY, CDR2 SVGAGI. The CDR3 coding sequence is TGTGCCAGCAGTTACTCAGGGGGAGAGTACTTC. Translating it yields CASSYSGGEYF.

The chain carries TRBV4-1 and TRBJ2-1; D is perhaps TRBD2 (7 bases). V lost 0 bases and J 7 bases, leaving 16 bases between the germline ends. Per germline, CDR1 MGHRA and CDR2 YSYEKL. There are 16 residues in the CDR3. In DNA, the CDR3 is TGCGCCAGCAGCCAAGATATGAGGGGGGGGATAAATGAGCAGTTCTTC. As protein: CASSQDMRGGINEQFF.

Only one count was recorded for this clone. CDR3 bases: TGCAGCGTTGAAGATGCTGGAGCGGGGGGGCTGGAGACCCAGTACTTC. It is translated as CSVEDAGAGGLETQYF. J is TRBJ2-5 and V is TRBV29-1; 10 bases match TRBD2. Germline trimming cut 0 bases from V and 5 bases from J; bases unmatched to any gene: 9. Germline V gene data show CDR1 as SQVTM and CDR2 as ANQGSEA. The CDR3 runs to 16 residues.